This T cell receptor beta chain stems from a study of breast tumors, draining lymph nodes, adjacent tissues. General study results and limits: Compared with lymph nodes, tumors were less diverse; compared with nontumor tissue, more. Findings are consistent with lymph node origin and intratumoral expansion of most tumor T cells. Tumor and nontumor repertoires were significantly more similar in luminal-like than in basal-like breast cancer.

As to this clonotype: The antigen is unknown.

Breast cancer patients provided tissue from their axillary draining lymph nodes. After removal of 4 bases from V and 8 bases from J, the junction contained 6 bases not matched to a gene. This CDR3 has 15 amino acids. Germline-derived CDR1 and CDR2 are SGHRS and YFSETQ. From the multiplex PCR reads, TCRdb called clonotypes with MiXCR, one entry per CDR3 protein. The sample includes around 290,000 distinct CDR3 sequences, around 31% of them seen just once. The specimen sequenced was axillary lymph node tissue. The chain has TRBV5-1 and TRBJ2-1; 13 positions match TRBD2. This clonotype originated in a female donor with breast cancer. Some clones in this sample may be carry-over from other donors' samples. CDR3 amino acids: CASSARTSGSDEQFF. CDR3 nucleotides: TGCGCCAGCAGCGCCCGGACTAGCGGGAGCGATGAGCAGTTCTTC.